A single sample is the source of the 12 T cell receptor beta chains below, sequenced in a study of T cells in lung cancer brain metastases. Clones were sequenced by immunoSEQ multiplex PCR, and TCRdb holds only the in-frame ones, with some missing. This table has 2,000 to 2,500 clones, 90% appearing once. Specimen: tumor tissue from the primary lung tumor. The origin of the receptors is a man between 65 and 85 years old with non-small cell lung cancer.

The chain joins TRBV6-1 to TRBJ2-7, with D perhaps matching TRBD1 (5 bases). The CDR3 is 12 residues long. Germline CDR1 reads MNHNS; CDR2 reads SASEGT. V was trimmed by 3 bases and J by 6 bases, leaving 9 bases between them. For the CDR3, the DNA is TGTGCCAGCAGTGACAGGGTACTCGAGCAGTACTTC. It encodes CASSDRVLEQYF.

The chain links TRBV18 to TRBJ2-5, with D maybe TRBD1 (6 bases). V shed 6 bases and J shed 4 bases, with 12 bases lying between them. The CDR3 contains 13 residues. Germline CDR1 KGHSH, CDR2 LQKENI. The DNA for the CDR3 is TGTGCCAGCTCGCCGACAGGCGGAGAGACCCAGTACTTC. Translated: CASSPTGGETQYF.

CDR3 protein: CASSQGLLGVTEAFF. The CDR3 coding sequence is TGTGCCAGCAGCCAAGGTCTTTTGGGCGTCACTGAAGCTTTCTTT. The chain employs TRBV14 and TRBJ1-1, with D uncertain. V dropped 1 base and J dropped 4 bases, with 13 bases sitting between them. The CDR3 extends over 15 amino acids. Looked up from germline, CDR1 is SGHDN and CDR2 is FVKESK.

The rearrangement links TRBV4-3 to TRBJ2-7, with D possibly being TRBD1 (5 bases). V was shortened by 0 bases and J by 7 bases, with 7 bases between the two germline ends. In germline, CDR1 is LGHNA, CDR2 YSLEER. The CDR3 totals 12 residues. The DNA for the CDR3 is TGCGCCAGCAGCCAAGATCACAGGGAGCAGTACTTC. Protein sequence: CASSQDHREQYF.

The chain is built from TRBV15 and TRBJ1-5; the D is unclear. CDR3 size: 13 residues. Germline CDR1 and CDR2: LNHNV and YYDKDF (reference sequence). V lost 1 base and J 7 bases, leaving 8 bases between the germline ends. The CDR3 loop reads CATSRATSQPQHF. CDR3 sequence (DNA): TGTGCCACCAGCAGAGCGACCTCCCAGCCCCAGCATTTT.

This chain links TRBV5-4 with TRBJ1-2, with TRBD1 matching 11 bases. The V gene end was trimmed by 4 bases and the J gene end by 8 bases; junction bases not matched to a gene: 10. Germline V CDR1 and CDR2: SGHNT, YYREEE (reference sequence). This CDR3 spans 15 amino acids. The CDR3 reads CASSPGQGAFKGYTF. In nucleotides, the CDR3 is TGTGCCAGCAGCCCCGGACAGGGGGCCTTTAAGGGCTACACCTTC.

The chain uses TRBV19 and TRBJ2-2; 9 positions match TRBD2. CDR1 is LNHDA, CDR2 SQIVND, per germline (reference sequence). CDR3 length: 15 residues. V lost 5 bases, J lost 4 bases, and 5 bases stayed unmatched. CDR3 region: CASSGAGGFTGELFF. In DNA, the CDR3 is TGTGCCAGTAGTGGAGCGGGGGGCTTCACCGGGGAGCTGTTTTTT.

The chain joins TRBV5-1 to TRBJ2-1, with TRBD2 identical over 15 bases. The germline CDR1 and CDR2 sequences are SGHRS and YFSETQ. V shed 4 bases and J 0 bases; nucleotides not matched to a gene: 8. The CDR3 consists of 19 residues. The CDR3 DNA is TGCGCCAGCAGCCCCACCGGGACTAGCGGGGGGAGCTCCTACAATGAGCAGTTCTTC. Protein sequence: CASSPTGTSGGSSYNEQFF.

The J gene is TRBJ2-7, the V gene TRBV6-4; tentatively, D is TRBD2 (6 bases). Germline V gene data show CDR1 as MRHNA and CDR2 as SNTAGT. Between the trimmed V and J ends, which lost 6 bases and 4 bases, there was a span of 10 bases. This CDR3 contains 12 residues. This chain's CDR3 is CASRAAGYEQYF. The CDR3 DNA reads TGTGCCAGCAGGGCAGCGGGTTACGAGCAGTACTTC.

V is TRBV7-8 and J is TRBJ1-3; no firm D call. V was trimmed by 3 bases and J by 0 bases, leaving 12 bases between them. Looked up from germline, CDR1 is SGHVS and CDR2 is FQNEAQ. The CDR3 has 16 amino acids. In DNA, the CDR3 is TGTGCCAGCAGCTTTACAGCCTTTCGCTCTGGAAACACCATATATTTT. As protein: CASSFTAFRSGNTIYF.

The chain couples TRBV15 to TRBJ1-3, with 11 nucleotides matching TRBD1. V was pared by 3 bases and J by 8 bases, with 9 bases of the junction left unmatched. CDR1 LNHNV and CDR2 YYDKDF come from the germline V gene (reference sequence). This CDR3 is built from 16 residues. This CDR3 is CATSRKPGTGGDTIYF. CDR3 nucleotide sequence: TGTGCCACCAGCAGGAAACCCGGGACAGGGGGTGACACCATATATTTT.

This clone was seen only once. V gene TRBV29-1 combines with J gene TRBJ2-5; TRBD1 matches 9 bases. Germline lookup yields CDR1 SQVTM and CDR2 ANQGSEA. CDR3 length: 17 amino acids. Trimming cost V 0 bases and J 5 bases; bases outside gene matches: 13. The CDR3: CSVEDRAGQGGWETQYF. In nucleotides, the CDR3 is TGCAGCGTTGAAGATCGGGCGGGACAGGGAGGGTGGGAGACCCAGTACTTC.